A selection of T cell receptor beta chains follows, all from one sample in a study of T cell repertoires in cytomegalovirus infection. TCRdb reanalysed the reads using MiXCR and keeps one entry per CDR3 protein. The sample has around 450,000 distinct CDR3 sequences, around 32% seen once. Sequenced material: PBMCs. The receptors were gathered from a human donor in good health (CMV status not recorded). Some clones in this sample may be carry-over from other donors' samples. CDR3s include the opening cysteine and the closing phenylalanine or tryptophan. Fields, in order: V gene, clone size, J gene, D gene, CDR3 protein, CDR3 DNA. The D gene is left open where the match is weak. The size field is filled for only some rows; it gives once, few, many or a size class.

TRBV12-3/TRBV12-4	-	TRBJ2-7	TRBD1	CASSLITGVSYEQYF	TGTGCCAGCAGTTTAATCACAGGGGTGTCCTACGAGCAGTACTTC
TRBV7-6	many	TRBJ1-2	TRBD1	CASSTPGQGHYGYTF	TGTGCCAGCAGCACCCCGGGACAGGGTCATTATGGCTACACCTTC
TRBV27	few	TRBJ1-6	-	CASSLPGNGSPLHF	TGTGCCAGCAGTTTACCGGGTAATGGTTCACCCCTCCACTTT
TRBV4-1	few	TRBJ2-7	-	CASSQDLAAITYEQYF	TGCGCCAGCAGCCAAGATTTAGCGGCGATAACCTACGAGCAGTACTTC
TRBV24-1	-	TRBJ2-1	-	CATSDSSRLTTYNEQFF	TGTGCCACCAGTGATTCAAGCCGACTGACTACTTACAATGAGCAGTTCTTC
TRBV12-5	-	TRBJ2-3	-	CASGSHLGPSTDTQYF	TGTGCTAGTGGTTCCCACCTGGGACCTAGCACAGATACGCAGTATTTT
TRBV28	-	TRBJ1-2	-	CASSLIGGPYGYTF	TGTGCCAGCAGTTTGATTGGGGGCCCTTATGGCTACACCTTC
TRBV2	-	TRBJ1-1	-	CASRKDRTGMNTEAFF	TGTGCCAGCAGGAAAGACAGGACCGGCATGAACACTGAAGCTTTCTTT
TRBV14	few	TRBJ2-7	-	CASSQEILGNEQYF	TGTGCCAGCAGCCAAGAAATTCTAGGTAACGAGCAGTACTTC
TRBV7-2	many	TRBJ2-3	TRBD2	CASSPQALAGALTQYF	TGTGCCAGCAGCCCGCAGGCACTAGCGGGGGCCCTTACGCAGTATTTT
TRBV28	-	TRBJ1-5	TRBD1	CASSSYQGQGVDQPQHF	TGTGCCAGCAGTAGCTACCAAGGACAGGGCGTGGATCAGCCCCAGCATTTT
TRBV20-1	-	TRBJ2-7	TRBD2	CSARGGLAGDFYEQYF	TGCAGTGCTAGAGGGGGACTAGCGGGGGATTTCTACGAGCAGTACTTC
TRBV12-3/TRBV12-4	few	TRBJ1-2	TRBD1	CASNPGGQHLGYTF	TGTGCCAGCAACCCCGGGGGACAGCACCTTGGCTACACCTTC
TRBV5-6	few	TRBJ2-1	TRBD1	CASSLVTGVMSYNEQFF	TGTGCCAGCAGCTTAGTTACAGGGGTTATGAGCTACAATGAGCAGTTCTTC
TRBV7-2	many	TRBJ1-2	-	CASGAFNGAQGYTF	TGTGCCAGCGGGGCTTTTAACGGTGCCCAGGGCTACACCTTC
TRBV7-8	many	TRBJ1-2	TRBD1	CASSLAMGQGVYGYTF	TGTGCCAGCAGCTTAGCTATGGGACAGGGGGTGTATGGCTACACCTTC
TRBV7-2	many	TRBJ1-2	-	CASSLGGGYGYTF	TGTGCCAGCAGCTTAGGGGGCGGCTATGGCTACACCTTC
TRBV7-2	many	TRBJ2-3	-	CASSLVTTDTQYF	TGTGCCAGCAGCTTAGTTACCACAGATACGCAGTATTTT